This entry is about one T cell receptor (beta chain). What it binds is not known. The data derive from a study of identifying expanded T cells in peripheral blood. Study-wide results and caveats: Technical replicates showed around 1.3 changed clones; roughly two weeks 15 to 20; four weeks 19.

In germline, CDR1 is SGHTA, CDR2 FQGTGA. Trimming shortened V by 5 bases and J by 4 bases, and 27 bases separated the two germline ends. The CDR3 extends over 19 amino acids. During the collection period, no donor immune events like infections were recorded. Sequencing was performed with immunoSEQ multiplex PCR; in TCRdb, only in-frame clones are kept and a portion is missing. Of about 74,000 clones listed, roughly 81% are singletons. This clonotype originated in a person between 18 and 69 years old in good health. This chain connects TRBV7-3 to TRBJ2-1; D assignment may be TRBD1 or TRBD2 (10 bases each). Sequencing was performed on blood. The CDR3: CASSPDRGDLAGEYNEQFF. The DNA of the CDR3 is TGTGCCAGCAGCCCGGACAGGGGGGATCTAGCGGGAGAATACAATGAGCAGTTCTTC.